A single T cell receptor beta chain is shown here with its context. The data derive from a study of blood T cell repertoires in COVID-19. Background on the study: Sample material is recorded as cDNA or gDNA derived from T cells, B-cell-depleted T cells, or PBMCs.

Participants spanned ages about 18 to 100 years and resided in roughly 22 US areas. Grouping used clinical history reported by participants in a survey and questionnaire. Germline CDR1 MNHEY, CDR2 SVGAGI. With V trimmed by 0 bases and J by 3 bases, 7 bases remained unmatched. There are 16 residues in the CDR3. This table comes from immunoSEQ multiplex PCR, and its TCRdb copy is limited to in-frame clones, with some not included. The table has about 480,000 clones, more than 75% seen once. The origin of this receptor is a woman aged 40 to 50 who had recovered from COVID-19. The V call is TRBV6-5, the J call TRBJ2-7; 8 bases match TRBD2. The specimen sequenced was PBMCs or T cells enriched from blood (not recorded which). The CDR3 reads CASSYSSLAGGYEQYF. In nucleotides, the CDR3 is TGTGCCAGCAGTTACTCTTCCCTCGCGGGAGGCTACGAGCAGTACTTC.